One and the same sample provided the 7 T cell receptor beta chains below, sequenced in a study of blood T cell repertoires in COVID-19. The protocol was immunoSEQ multiplex PCR, while the TCRdb copy is restricted to in-frame clones and leaves out a portion. The table lists approximately 180,000 clones, around 73% of them singletons. The specimen sequenced was PBMCs or T cells enriched from blood (not recorded which). These TCRs come from a woman in her forties or fifties who had recovered from COVID-19.

This clone was counted between two and nine times. In nucleotides, the CDR3 is TGTGCCAGCAGCCCGGGGGGGGTTACGCAGTATTTT. The encoded protein is CASSPGGVTQYF. This chain joins TRBV11-2 and TRBJ2-3, with 8 bases fitting TRBD2. This CDR3 is built from 12 residues. The germline V gene encodes CDR1 SGHAT and CDR2 FQNNGV. The ends lost 5 bases at V and 8 bases at J; junction bases unmatched: 3.

The chain has TRBV18 and TRBJ2-1, with unresolved D. The CDR3 has 13 residues. The V and J ends lost 3 bases and 12 bases respectively, with 15 bases between them. Germline V CDR1 and CDR2: KGHSH, LQKENI. In nucleotides, the CDR3 is TGTGCCAGCTCACCGGAGCAGCTAAGGTGGCAGTTCTTC. It codes for CASSPEQLRWQFF.

This clone appeared a single time. The gene calls are TRBV27 and TRBJ2-7; TRBD2 agrees at 8 bases. The V and J ends lost 2 bases and 0 bases, in that order; junction bases with no gene match: 9. The CDR3 consists of 17 residues. In germline, CDR1 is MNHEY, CDR2 SMNVEV (reference sequence). The CDR3 DNA sequence: TGTGCCAGCAGTTTACCTCCTACTAGCGGAGGCTCCTACGAGCAGTACTTC. This gives the protein CASSLPPTSGGSYEQYF.

A few counts support this clone. V usage is TRBV19 and J usage is TRBJ1-1; 9 bases are a match to TRBD1. This CDR3 has 19 amino acids. V was clipped by 2 bases and J by 1 base; unmatched bases: 14. Germline assignment: CDR1 LNHDA and CDR2 SQIVND (reference sequence). In DNA, the CDR3 is TGTGCCAGTAGTATAAATGGCCCCGGGACAGGGACCGGGAACACTGAAGCTTTCTTT. Translated: CASSINGPGTGTGNTEAFF.

This sequence joins TRBV5-1 and TRBJ2-7; TRBD2 aligns across 13 bases. CDR1 SGHRS and CDR2 YFSETQ come from the germline V gene. Trimming cost V 3 bases and J 6 bases; bases outside gene matches: 6. The CDR3 has 15 residues. The CDR3 region is CASSYRTSGSAEQYF. The CDR3 DNA reads TGCGCCAGCAGCTACCGGACTAGCGGGAGCGCCGAGCAGTACTTC.

The chain recombines TRBV18 with TRBJ1-2; unclear D gene. Between the trimmed V and J ends, which lost 1 base and 6 bases, there was a span of 15 bases. CDR1 and CDR2 (germline): KGHSH, LQKENI. The CDR3 is made up of 15 amino acids. Written as DNA, the CDR3 is TGTGCCAGCTCACCACGCGTCGGAGAAGGAGATGGCTACACCTTC. Its protein product is CASSPRVGEGDGYTF.

V and J are TRBV19 and TRBJ1-2; D gene uncertain. The CDR3 covers 14 residues. Germline CDR1 is LNHDA and CDR2 is SQIVND (reference sequence). The V gene lost 3 bases and the J gene lost 3 bases, with 11 bases spanning the gap. The DNA for the CDR3 is TGTGCCAGTAGTATGGTCTGGGAGGACTATGGCTACACCTTC. Amino acids: CASSMVWEDYGYTF.